Listed below are T cell receptor beta chains from one sample, sequenced in a study of monozygotic twins with cystic fibrosis. This table comes from immunoSEQ multiplex PCR, and its TCRdb copy is limited to in-frame clones, with some not included. The sample gives roughly 19,000 clones, approximately 96% of which show up once; 1.5% to 2% is in the top ten. Sequencing was performed on blood. The receptors stem from a woman aged 25 to 39 with cystic fibrosis. Both conserved end residues are part of each CDR3. A D gene is named only where the DNA matches it firmly. The size field is filled for only some rows; it gives once, few, many or a size class.

CDR3 DNA	CDR3 protein	D gene	V gene	J gene	clone size
TGTGCCAGCAGCACTATCAGAGAGACCCAGTACTTC	CASSTIRETQYF	-	TRBV6-1	TRBJ2-5	-
TGCGCCAGCAGTTCACCGACTAGCGTTACAGATACGCAGTATTTT	CASSSPTSVTDTQYF	TRBD2	TRBV10-2	TRBJ2-3	-
TGTGCCTGGAGTGTACTGGTAGGCTCTGAAGCTTTCTTT	CAWSVLVGSEAFF	-	TRBV30	TRBJ1-1	-
TGTGCCAGCAGAGAGACTCACAGGGGGGCTGAAGCTTTCTTT	CASRETHRGAEAFF	TRBD1	TRBV6-1	TRBJ1-1	-
TGTGCCAGCAGTTTCAGCTATACAGATACGCAGTATTTT	CASSFSYTDTQYF	-	TRBV28	TRBJ2-3	-
TGTGCCAGCAGCTCGGCAGTGGCCACTGAAGCTTTCTTT	CASSSAVATEAFF	-	TRBV5-6	TRBJ1-1	-
TGTGCCAGTAGTTCGCGTCTGGACCGCCTATCTGGAAACACCATATATTTT	CASSSRLDRLSGNTIYF	-	TRBV19	TRBJ1-3	-
TGTGCCAGCAGCAGGGGGGATACGCAGTATTTT	CASSRGDTQYF	-	TRBV7-9	TRBJ2-3	-
TGTGCCAGCTCACCTACGGACAGGGGGATCTATGGCTACACCTTC	CASSPTDRGIYGYTF	TRBD1	TRBV18	TRBJ1-2	once
TGTGCCAGCAGCCCCCCCGGACAGATCCTGGCTAATGAAAAACTGTTTTTT	CASSPPGQILANEKLFF	-	TRBV13	TRBJ1-4	-
TGTGCCACCAGCAGGGGGATAAAAGAGACCCAGTACTTC	CATSRGIKETQYF	-	TRBV15	TRBJ2-5	-
TGTGCCAGCAGTGTGACTAGCTTCCCCGGGGAGCTGTTTTTT	CASSVTSFPGELFF	TRBD2	TRBV27	TRBJ2-2	-
TGCGCCAGCAGCAAAGGACTAGCGGGGGGGCCGGGTTACGATGAGCAGTTCTTC	CASSKGLAGGPGYDEQFF	TRBD2	TRBV5-1	TRBJ2-1	-
TGTGCCAGCAGCTCGGACAGGGGGCCCTATGGCTACACCTTC	CASSSDRGPYGYTF	TRBD1	TRBV7-1	TRBJ1-2	-
TGTGCCAGCAGCTTAGTCCGCAGCAACACCGGGGAGCTGTTTTTT	CASSLVRSNTGELFF	-	TRBV7-8	TRBJ2-2	once
TGTGCCAGTAGTCCAAACACCGGGGAGCTGTTTTTT	CASSPNTGELFF	-	TRBV19	TRBJ2-2	-
TGTGCCAGCAGGATCAGGGAGCCCGGGGCCAACGTCCTGACTTTC	CASRIREPGANVLTF	-	TRBV2	TRBJ2-6	-
TGTGCCAGCAGCTCCCGGACAGGGGGGGATGGAGAGACCCAGTACTTC	CASSSRTGGDGETQYF	TRBD1	TRBV5-4	TRBJ2-5	-
TGTGCCAGCAGCCACAGGGGCGGGGCAGATACGCAGTATTTT	CASSHRGGADTQYF	-	TRBV7-9	TRBJ2-3	-
TGCGCCAGCAGCCACGCCAACGGGTTTAACTATGGCTACACCTTC	CASSHANGFNYGYTF	-	TRBV4-1	TRBJ1-2	-
TGCGCCAGCAGCCATCCCCCCGGGTCCCCAAATTCACCCCTCCACTTT	CASSHPPGSPNSPLHF	-	TRBV4-1	TRBJ1-6	-
TGTGCCAGCAGCTTAGTAAGGTCCAGCGGGGGTTTCCAAGAGACCCAGTACTTC	CASSLVRSSGGFQETQYF	TRBD2	TRBV7-9	TRBJ2-5	-
TGTGCCAGCACCTTCGGGCCCGGAAGCTCCTACGAGCAGTACTTC	CASTFGPGSSYEQYF	-	TRBV5-5	TRBJ2-7	-
TGTGCCAGTAGTATCTCACAGCGAGGCACAGATACGCAGTATTTT	CASSISQRGTDTQYF	-	TRBV19	TRBJ2-3	-
TGTGCCAGCAGCTTAGGAGGGTATAATTCACCCCTCCACTTT	CASSLGGYNSPLHF	-	TRBV5-4	TRBJ1-6	-
TGTGCCAGCAGCTTGATTCGGGGTGAAGCTTTCTTT	CASSLIRGEAFF	-	TRBV5-6	TRBJ1-1	once
TGTGCCAGTACCCCGGACAGGGCTAGCACAGATACGCAGTATTTT	CASTPDRASTDTQYF	TRBD1	TRBV19	TRBJ2-3	-
TGCGCCAGCAGCCCCCTTTTGGGTAGTTCAAGCACTGAAGCTTTCTTT	CASSPLLGSSSTEAFF	-	TRBV5-1	TRBJ1-1	-